Included here is one T cell receptor (beta chain) sequence, with context. Its antigen is not yet known. Base qualities are not recorded, but no much larger clone differs from it by a single base. The entry originates in a study of beta chain features in type 1 diabetes (dated by TCRdb to 2017 to 2018). Study-wide context: Mean age, gender distribution, total cell number and subset yield did not differ between patients and healthy donors. Across all samples, fewer than 110,000,000 sorted cells were examined, and cell number per subset correlated strongly with RNA yield. The study compared TCRB repertoires of sorted circulating CD4+ T cell subsets between recently diagnosed type 1 diabetes patients and matched healthy donors. Regulatory and stem cell-like memory subsets were obtained from only 8 patients and about eight healthy donors, while naive and central memory subsets were obtained from all 30 or so donors. Paper-wide results and their limitations: Because cDNA was sequenced instead of genomic DNA, highly expressing activated cells could be over-represented, though the groups showed no difference in activation or CD3 levels. HLA sub-analyses involved small numbers of individuals, so any influence of HLA type on TCRB rearrangement remained unresolved. Patients with type 1 diabetes made fewer insertions and deleted more nucleotides at VDJ recombination sites, implying thymic rearrangement abnormalities. Type 1 diabetes patients showed a moderate but significant shortening of TCRB CDR3 length in all four CD4+ subsets. The naive, central memory and regulatory TCRB repertoires appeared to resemble one another more closely among patients than among healthy donors. Shorter templates might have been favored by PCR, but patient and control samples were amplified and corrected together, so both groups would have been affected equally by any skew.

All of the isolated RNA was reverse transcribed with the High Capacity cDNA Reverse Transcription Kit, so expressed TCRB transcripts were sequenced. Deep immunoSEQ sequencing was performed on naive, central memory and regulatory T cell samples, with an average of about 3.6 million total reads per sample. Sorted cells were lysed in RLT buffer and RNA was extracted with DNase-treated RNeasy Micro or Mini kits, depending on cell number. To prevent cross-contamination, every cell subset was processed on its own, while patient and healthy donor samples were processed together. Using the immunoSEQ multiplex PCR, TCRB sequences were amplified from cDNA into 87-bp fragments spanning the CDR3 region. The amplicons were sequenced using the Illumina HiSeq platform. The study's processing was this. Synthetic template baselines were used to correct PCR bias computationally, reads within Hamming distance 2 were collapsed, and singletons that could not be merged were discarded. Reads were aligned against IMGT to assign V, D and J genes, CDR3 length and insertions or deletions at six rearrangement sites. Within each subset, clonotype counts were normalized to sorted cell number, and only after that were true diversity and Gini coefficients computed with the tcR R package. The overlap coefficient, calculated on TCRB nucleotide sequences, was used to quantify repertoire sharing. Not all clones reach the TCRdb copy of this immuneACCESS table, which keeps in-frame sequences only. Checked studies attribute under half of the gap to unresolved V genes and leave the rest unexplained. V, J and clone size were drawn from that table, and D and trimming were deduced from the DNA. This sample lists about 160,000 clones; just over 9% were detected once. Roughly 2.5% of the sample rests with the top ten.

From each donor, a single peripheral blood sample of roughly 0.11 L on average was drawn into heparinised tubes. A BD FACSAria II and a panel including CD45RO, CCR7, CD25, CD127, CD95 and CD27 were used to sort naive, central memory, regulatory and stem cell-like memory CD4+ T cells. Purity was above 95% for every sorted population. PBMCs were isolated right away by Lymphoprep density gradient centrifugation and were stained directly, without culture. To minimize batch effects, samples were stained and sorted in pairs, one healthy donor with one patient per experiment. Material for sequencing was central memory CD4+ T cells from blood. The receptor's source is a woman aged 18-35 years in good health.

For the CDR3, the sequence is CASSLGQGTYNEQFF. The sequence in DNA is TGCGCCAGCAGCTTAGGACAGGGCACTTACAATGAGCAGTTCTTC. The chain was built from TRBV5-1 and TRBJ2-1; 8 bases in the middle match TRBD1. Reading from cysteine to phenylalanine, the CDR3 counts 15 amino acids. Left in the record is the CDR3 DNA by itself, 45 bases read in frame from the first base. Here V drops 2 bases and J drops 4 bases, and the junction holds 5 bases not matched to any gene. Looking up the germline V gene yields CDR1 SGHRS and CDR2 YFSETQ.